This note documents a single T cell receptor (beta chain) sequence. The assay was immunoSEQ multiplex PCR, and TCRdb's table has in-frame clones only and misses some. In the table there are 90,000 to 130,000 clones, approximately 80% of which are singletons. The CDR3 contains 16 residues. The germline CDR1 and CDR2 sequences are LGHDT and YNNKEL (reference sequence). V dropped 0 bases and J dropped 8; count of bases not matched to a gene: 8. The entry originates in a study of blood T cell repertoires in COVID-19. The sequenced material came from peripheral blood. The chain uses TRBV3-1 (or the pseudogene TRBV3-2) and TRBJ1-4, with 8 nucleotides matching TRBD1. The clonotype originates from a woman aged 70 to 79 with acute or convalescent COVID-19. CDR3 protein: CASSQDRGTGSEKLFF. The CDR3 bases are TGTGCCAGCAGCCAAGATAGGGGGACAGGTTCCGAAAAACTGTTTTTT.